A single sample is the source of the 25 T cell receptor beta chains below, sequenced in a study of identical twins. TCRdb redid the calling of the 5' RACE reads with MiXCR, one entry per CDR3 protein. The sample lists 1,800,000 or so distinct CDR3 sequences; about 32% were seen once. Sequenced input: cord blood. All receptors come from a newborn girl in good health.

There are a few counts of this clonotype. This chain uses TRBV29-1 with TRBJ2-1; 8 positions agree with TRBD2. Losses at the gene ends were 0 bases for V and 0 bases for J; bases not matched to a gene: 10. The CDR3 extends over 18 amino acids. CDR1 and CDR2 (germline): SQVTM, ANQGSEA. The CDR3 region has the DNA TGCAGCGTTGAAGACGCACTAGCGGAGTGGGGCTCCTACAATGAGCAGTTCTTC. Protein: CSVEDALAEWGSYNEQFF.

This clonotype has only a few counts. The chain carries TRBV12-3 or TRBV12-4 and TRBJ2-5, with TRBD2 identical over 14 bases. Trimming cost V 1 base and J 5 bases; bases outside gene matches: 6. The CDR3 runs to 17 residues. CDR3: CASSLGTSGRSWETQYF. The CDR3 bases are TGTGCCAGCAGTTTAGGGACTAGCGGGAGGAGTTGGGAGACCCAGTACTTC.

The gene calls are TRBV4-2 and TRBJ1-3, with 7 bases identical to TRBD1. Germline V CDR1 and CDR2: LGHNA, YNFKEQ. V shed 2 bases and J 0 bases; nucleotides not matched to a gene: 7. This CDR3 contains 17 residues. CDR3 sequence reads: CASSQKGGPSSGNTIYF. CDR3 DNA: TGTGCCAGCAGCCAAAAAGGGGGCCCAAGCTCTGGAAACACCATATATTTT.

This clonotype showed up just a few times. The gene calls are TRBV4-1 and TRBJ1-1; 7 bases map to TRBD1. The CDR3 totals 16 residues. From germline, CDR1 is MGHRA and CDR2 YSYEKL. Losses at the gene ends were 2 bases for V and 1 base for J; bases not matched to a gene: 7. The CDR3 sequence is CASSQRPGTANTEAFF. Here the CDR3 DNA reads TGCGCCAGCAGCCAACGCCCCGGGACAGCGAACACTGAAGCTTTCTTT.

The J gene is TRBJ2-1, the V gene TRBV6-2 or TRBV6-3; the match to TRBD2 covers 12 bases. Germline-derived CDR1 and CDR2 are MNHEY and SVGEGT. The V gene end was trimmed by 0 bases and the J gene end by 8 bases; junction bases not matched to a gene: 14. This CDR3 spans 19 amino acids. CDR3 loop: CASSYSSQGLAGGPHEQFF. Here the CDR3 DNA reads TGTGCCAGCAGTTACTCGTCCCAAGGGCTAGCGGGGGGGCCGCATGAGCAGTTCTTC.

This clonotype was counted a few times. V usage is TRBV20-1 and J usage is TRBJ2-4; D perhaps matches TRBD1 (5 bases). Germline lookup yields CDR1 DFQATT and CDR2 SNEGSKA (reference sequence). This CDR3 is 14 amino acids long. Trimming took off 4 bases at V and 6 bases at J, with 16 bases between the two ends. CDR3 in DNA: TGCAGTGCTACGGATGGGAAAAGGGGAAACATTCAGTACTTC. Translation gives CSATDGKRGNIQYF.

This clonotype was detected only a few times. This chain connects TRBV7-9 to TRBJ1-2, with a tentative D call TRBD1 (6 bases). Germline V gene sequence: CDR1 SEHNR, CDR2 FQNEAQ (reference sequence). Between the trimmed V and J ends, which lost 5 bases and 1 base, there was a span of 26 bases. The CDR3 sequence is 19 residues long. The CDR3 nucleotides read TGTGCCAGCAGCACTAGGGGGGAAGGACCGCGGAATTATAACTATGGCTACACCTTC. Translated: CASSTRGEGPRNYNYGYTF.

Details on this clonotype: A much larger clone differs by one base, so this may be a read error. The chain recombines TRBV10-3 with TRBJ2-4; 11 bases are a match to TRBD1. The J call is in doubt because the DNA end fits TRBJ2-7 better. Germline lookup yields CDR1 ENHRY and CDR2 SYGVKD. This CDR3 comprises 14 residues. Here the CDR3 reads CAISGTGGIYEQYF. The CDR3, as DNA: TGTGCCATCAGCGGGACAGGGGGAATCTACGAGCAGTACTTC.

This clonotype was observed a handful of times. The V gene is TRBV20-1, the J gene TRBJ1-4; 9 bases are shared with TRBD1. The ends lost 3 bases at V and 7 bases at J; junction bases unmatched: 6. This CDR3 is built from 14 residues. Germline V gene data show CDR1 as DFQATT and CDR2 as SNEGSKA (reference sequence). The CDR3 DNA reads TGCAGTGCTAGGCCCGGGACAGGGTTTGAAAAACTGTTTTTT. It encodes CSARPGTGFEKLFF.

A word on this clonotype: An end of the junction does not agree with germline; a read error may underlie this. The chain combines TRBV6-6 with TRBJ2-7; 7 bases agree with TRBD1. The CDR3 sequence is 15 residues long. Germline CDR1 and CDR2: MNHNY and SVGAGI (reference sequence). The CDR3 nucleotides are TGTGCCAGCAGTTTGGGGACAGCGAGCTCCTACGAGCACTACTTC. As protein: CASSLGTASSYEHYF.

This chain uses TRBV14 with TRBJ1-2, with D possibly TRBD1 on 6 matching bases. Germline loops: CDR1 SGHDN, CDR2 FVKESK. The CDR3 totals 16 residues. Trimming removed 0 bases from V and 4 bases from J, with 15 bases in between. The chain's CDR3 is CASSQEARGYGYGYTF. The DNA of the CDR3 is TGTGCCAGCAGCCAAGAGGCCAGGGGATACGGCTATGGCTACACCTTC.

The chain has TRBV28 and TRBJ2-7; TRBD1 is a possible D gene (5 bases). V lost 11 bases to trimming and J lost 7 bases, with 27 bases between them. The germline CDR1 and CDR2 sequences are MDHEN and SYDVKM. The CDR3 is 15 residues long. CDR3 sequence reads: CASQGSLGLYNEQYF. The CDR3 DNA reads TGTGCCTCGCAGGGAAGCTTAGGTCTCTACAATGAGCAGTACTTC.

This clonotype was counted once. The chain couples TRBV6-4 to TRBJ2-2, with D tentatively TRBD1 (5 bases). Germline CDR1 is MRHNA and CDR2 is SNTAGT. This CDR3 is built from 14 residues. Trimming pared 0 bases from V and 7 bases from J, leaving 9 bases between. The CDR3 nucleotides are TGTGCCAGCAGTGACTCGGCGCAGGGCGGGGAGCTGTTTTTT. This encodes CASSDSAQGGELFF.

The rearrangement links TRBV5-1 to TRBJ1-2; 10 positions match TRBD1. Germline V CDR1 and CDR2: SGHRS, YFSETQ. CDR3 length: 14 amino acids. V lost 4 bases and J lost 4; bases outside the gene matches: 4. CDR3 sequence reads: CASSGQGGSYGYTF. CDR3 DNA sequence: TGCGCCAGCAGCGGACAGGGGGGATCCTATGGCTACACCTTC.

This clonotype has just a few counts. The chain uses TRBV6-5 and TRBJ1-6, with 10 bases that match TRBD1. CDR3 length equals 17 residues. Trimming took 0 bases from V and 10 from J; bases not matched to a gene: 9. CDR1 is MNHEY, CDR2 SVGAGI, per germline. Here the CDR3 DNA reads TGTGCCAGCAGTTACTCCCGGACAGGGGGAAACGGATCACCCCTCCACTTT. It encodes CASSYSRTGGNGSPLHF.

This chain joins TRBV29-1 and TRBJ2-7, with 7 nucleotides matching TRBD2. Near its end, the DNA agrees better with TRBJ2-5, so the J call may be wrong. The germline V gene encodes CDR1 SQVTM and CDR2 ANQGSEA. The CDR3 contains 14 residues. The CDR3 is CSGVLLGGRETQYF. The CDR3 DNA sequence: TGCAGCGGTGTTTTGTTGGGGGGGAGGGAGACCCAGTACTTC.

This clonotype was counted between two and nine times. This chain joins TRBV13 and TRBJ2-7; 11 positions match TRBD1. This CDR3 spans 16 amino acids. J lost 3 bases, V lost 5 bases, and 9 bases had no gene match. Germline V lookup: CDR1 PRHDT, CDR2 FYEKMQ (reference sequence). CDR3 region: CASSPPGQGDLYEQYF. The CDR3 coding sequence is TGTGCCAGCAGCCCTCCGGGACAGGGGGACCTCTACGAGCAGTACTTC.

The chain joins TRBV6-5 to TRBJ1-5; TRBD1 agrees at 9 bases. This CDR3 spans 15 amino acids. Looked up from germline, CDR1 is MNHEY and CDR2 is SVGAGI. The junction had 6 bases not matched to a gene; V was cut back by 5 bases and J by 4 bases. The DNA for the CDR3 is TGTGCCAGCAGTCAAGGGACAGGGCGAAATCAGCCCCAGCATTTT. It translates to CASSQGTGRNQPQHF.

This chain links TRBV27 with TRBJ2-7; D assignment may be TRBD1 or TRBD2 (5 bases each). The CDR3 has 17 residues. CDR1 and CDR2 from the germline V gene are MNHEY and SMNVEV (reference sequence). V was clipped by 1 base and J by 2 bases, with 18 bases between them. The CDR3 region is CASSLYSLDTGPYEQYF. The CDR3 DNA follows: TGTGCCAGCAGTTTATACTCCCTAGATACGGGGCCCTACGAGCAGTACTTC.

This clonotype was recorded only once. The V gene is TRBV7-2, the J gene TRBJ2-1; 8 bases fit TRBD2. The CDR3 has 16 residues. Trimming at V came to 0 bases and at J to 13 bases, leaving 14 bases not matched to a gene. Germline CDR1 reads SGHTA; CDR2 reads FQGNSA. The chain's CDR3 is CASSLAGTRVQETQFF. Written as DNA, the CDR3 is TGTGCCAGCAGCTTAGCCGGGACTAGAGTACAAGAGACCCAGTTCTTC. Full variable domain (missing parts from reference TRBV7-2 and TRBJ2-1): GAGVSQSPSNKVTEKGKDVELRCDPISGHTALYWYRQSLGQGLEFLIYFQGNSAPDKSGLPSDRFSAERTGGSVSTLTIQRTQQEDSAVYLCASSLAGTRVQETQFFGPGTRLTVL.

This clonotype was counted many times. The chain's CDR3 is CASSEPRSTKETQYF. The CDR3 DNA follows: TGCGCCAGCAGTGAGCCTAGAAGTACGAAAGAGACCCAGTACTTC. The V and J genes are TRBV10-2 and TRBJ2-5; D is unclear. From germline, CDR1 is WSHSY and CDR2 SAAADI. CDR3 size: 15 residues. V shed 2 bases and J shed 3 bases, with 13 bases lying between them.

The rearrangement uses TRBV4-1 and TRBJ1-1, with D hard to call. The CDR3 consists of 14 residues. Germline assignment: CDR1 MGHRA and CDR2 YSYEKL. V dropped 4 bases and J dropped 2 bases, with 11 bases sitting between them. The CDR3 is CASSRPTLNTEAFF. CDR3 bases: TGCGCCAGCAGCCGACCGACCCTTAACACTGAAGCTTTCTTT.

This clonotype was observed a single time. This chain links TRBV6-7 with TRBJ1-2; D gene ambiguous. TRBV6-7 is labeled an ORF, and its function is uncertain. The CDR3 consists of 12 residues. Trimming left V 8 bases short and J 2 bases short, with 9 bases between. The CDR3 DNA reads TGTGCCAGCGGTCGAAGGAACTATGGCTACACCTTC. It is translated as CASGRRNYGYTF.

The chain employs TRBV7-2 and TRBJ2-1; 9 bases are a match to TRBD2. The CDR3 extends over 16 amino acids. Looked up from germline, CDR1 is SGHTA and CDR2 is FQGNSA. Unmatched junction bases numbered 5, after V lost 3 bases and J lost 2 bases. DNA of the CDR3: TGTGCCAGCAGCTTTCGCGGGGGGGAGACCTACAATGAGCAGTTCTTC. It specifies CASSFRGGETYNEQFF. The whole variable domain, remainder taken from reference TRBV7-2 and TRBJ2-1, is GAGVSQSPSNKVTEKGKDVELRCDPISGHTALYWYRQSLGQGLEFLIYFQGNSAPDKSGLPSDRFSAERTGGSVSTLTIQRTQQEDSAVYLCASSFRGGETYNEQFFGPGTRLTVL.

This clonotype appeared a few times. This sequence joins TRBV21-1 and TRBJ1-5; TRBD1 is the table's D call and was not checked against the DNA. TRBV21-1 is recorded as a pseudogene. The CDR3 sequence is 20 residues long. The DNA of the CDR3 is TGTGCCAGCAGCAACGAAAAAGGGGACAGGGGGATTTATAGCAATCAGCCCCAGCATTTT. It is translated as CASSNEKGDRGIYSNQPQHF.